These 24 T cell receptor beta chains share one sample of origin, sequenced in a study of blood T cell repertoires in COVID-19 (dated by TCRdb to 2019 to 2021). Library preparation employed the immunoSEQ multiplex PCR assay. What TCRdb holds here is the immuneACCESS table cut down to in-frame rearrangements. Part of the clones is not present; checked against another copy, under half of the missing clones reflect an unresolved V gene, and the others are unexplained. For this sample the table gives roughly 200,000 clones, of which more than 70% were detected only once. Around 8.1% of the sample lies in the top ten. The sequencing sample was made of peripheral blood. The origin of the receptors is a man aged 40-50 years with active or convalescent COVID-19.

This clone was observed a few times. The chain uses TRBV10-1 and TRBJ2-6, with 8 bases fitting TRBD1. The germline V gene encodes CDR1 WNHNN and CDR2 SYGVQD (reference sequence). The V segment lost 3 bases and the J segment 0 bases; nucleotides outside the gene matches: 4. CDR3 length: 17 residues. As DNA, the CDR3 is TGCGCCAGCAGTGACCGGACAGGGATCTCTGGGGCCAACGTCCTGACTTTC. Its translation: CASSDRTGISGANVLTF.

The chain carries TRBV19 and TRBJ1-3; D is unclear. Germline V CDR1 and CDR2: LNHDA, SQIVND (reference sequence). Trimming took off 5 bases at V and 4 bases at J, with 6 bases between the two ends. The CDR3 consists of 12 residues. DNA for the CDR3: TGTGCCAGTAGTGTCCCGGGAAACACCATATATTTT. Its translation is CASSVPGNTIYF.

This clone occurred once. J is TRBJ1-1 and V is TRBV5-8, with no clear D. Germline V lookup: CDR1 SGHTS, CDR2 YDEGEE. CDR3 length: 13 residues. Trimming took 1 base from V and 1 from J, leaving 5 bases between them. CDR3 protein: CASSLTANTEAFF. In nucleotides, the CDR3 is TGTGCCAGCAGCTTGACAGCGAACACTGAAGCTTTCTTT.

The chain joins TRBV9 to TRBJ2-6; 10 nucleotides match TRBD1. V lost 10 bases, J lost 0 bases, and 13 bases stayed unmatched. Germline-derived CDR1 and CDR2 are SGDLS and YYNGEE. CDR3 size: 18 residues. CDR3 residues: CASSGTGEGPSGANVLTF. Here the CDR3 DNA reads TGTGCCTCTTCCGGGACAGGGGAAGGTCCCTCTGGGGCCAACGTCCTGACTTTC.

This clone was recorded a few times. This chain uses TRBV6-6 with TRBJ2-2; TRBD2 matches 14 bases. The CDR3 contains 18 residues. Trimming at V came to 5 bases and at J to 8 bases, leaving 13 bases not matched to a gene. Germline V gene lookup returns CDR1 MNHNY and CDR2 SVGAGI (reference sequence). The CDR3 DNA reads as TGTGCCAGCAGTCTTAGGACTAGCGGGGGGTCTATGGTTGGGGAGCTGTTTTTT. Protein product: CASSLRTSGGSMVGELFF.

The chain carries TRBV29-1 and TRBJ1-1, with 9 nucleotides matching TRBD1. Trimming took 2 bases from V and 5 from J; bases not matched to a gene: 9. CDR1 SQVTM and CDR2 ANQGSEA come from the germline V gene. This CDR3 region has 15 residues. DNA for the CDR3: TGCAGCGTTGAAAGGGGACAGGGTATTGGGACTGAAGCTTTCTTT. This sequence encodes CSVERGQGIGTEAFF.

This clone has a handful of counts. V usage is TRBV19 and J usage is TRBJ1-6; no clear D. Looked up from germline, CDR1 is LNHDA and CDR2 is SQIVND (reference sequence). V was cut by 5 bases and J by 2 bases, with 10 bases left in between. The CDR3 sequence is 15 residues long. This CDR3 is CASSPAQAYNSPLHF. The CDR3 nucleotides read TGTGCCAGTAGTCCGGCTCAGGCCTATAATTCACCCCTCCACTTT.

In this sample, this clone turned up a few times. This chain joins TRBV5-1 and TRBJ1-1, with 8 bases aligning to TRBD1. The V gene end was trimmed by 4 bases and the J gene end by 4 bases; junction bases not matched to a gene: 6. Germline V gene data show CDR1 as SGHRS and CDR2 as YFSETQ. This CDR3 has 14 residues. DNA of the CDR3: TGCGCCAGCAGCCCTATGACAGGGGCCACTGAAGCTTTCTTT. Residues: CASSPMTGATEAFF. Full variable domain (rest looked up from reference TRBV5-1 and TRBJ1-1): KAGVTQTPRYLIKTRGQQVTLSCSPISGHRSVSWYQQTPGQGLQFLFEYFSETQRNKGNFPGRFSGRQFSNSRSEMNVSTLELGDSALYLCASSPMTGATEAFFGQGTRLTVV.

CDR3 DNA sequence: TGCGCCAGCAGCCTGCGGACAGGGGGCCTCAACGAGCAGTACTTC. Translated, it gives CASSLRTGGLNEQYF. The chain carries TRBV5-1 and TRBJ2-7; 11 nucleotides align to TRBD1. The J segment lost 5 bases and the V segment lost 4 bases, leaving 8 bases of the junction unmatched. This CDR3 has 15 amino acids. CDR1 is SGHRS, CDR2 YFSETQ, per germline.

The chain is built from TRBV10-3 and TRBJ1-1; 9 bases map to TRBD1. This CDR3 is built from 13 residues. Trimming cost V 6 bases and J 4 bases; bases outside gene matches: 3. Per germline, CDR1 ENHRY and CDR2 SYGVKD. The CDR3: CAIRGQGGTEAFF. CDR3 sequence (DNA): TGTGCCATCAGGGGACAGGGAGGCACTGAAGCTTTCTTT.

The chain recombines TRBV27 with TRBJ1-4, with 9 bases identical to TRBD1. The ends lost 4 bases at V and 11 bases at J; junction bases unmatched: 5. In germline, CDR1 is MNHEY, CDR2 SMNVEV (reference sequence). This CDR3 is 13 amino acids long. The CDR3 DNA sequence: TGTGCCAGCAGTTCCCCGACAGGGGGGAAACTGTTTTTT. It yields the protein CASSSPTGGKLFF.

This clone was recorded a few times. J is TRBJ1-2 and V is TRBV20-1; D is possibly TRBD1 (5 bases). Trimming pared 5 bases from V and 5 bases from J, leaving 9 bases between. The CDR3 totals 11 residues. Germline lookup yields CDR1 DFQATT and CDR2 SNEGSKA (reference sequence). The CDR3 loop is CSALSGYGYTF. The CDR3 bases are TGCAGTGCTCTGTCAGGGTATGGCTACACCTTC.

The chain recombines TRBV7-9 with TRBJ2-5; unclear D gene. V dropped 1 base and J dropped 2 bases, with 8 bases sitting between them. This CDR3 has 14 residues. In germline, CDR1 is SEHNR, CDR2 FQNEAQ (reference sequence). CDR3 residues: CASSLGSEQETQYF. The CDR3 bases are TGTGCCAGCAGCTTAGGGTCAGAACAAGAGACCCAGTACTTC.

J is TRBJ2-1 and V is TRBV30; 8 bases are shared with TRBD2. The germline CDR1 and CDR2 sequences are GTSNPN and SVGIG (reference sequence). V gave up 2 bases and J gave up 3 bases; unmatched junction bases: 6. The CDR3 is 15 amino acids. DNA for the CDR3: TGTGCCTGGAGTCCAAGCGGGAGCATCTACAATGAGCAGTTCTTC. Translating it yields CAWSPSGSIYNEQFF.

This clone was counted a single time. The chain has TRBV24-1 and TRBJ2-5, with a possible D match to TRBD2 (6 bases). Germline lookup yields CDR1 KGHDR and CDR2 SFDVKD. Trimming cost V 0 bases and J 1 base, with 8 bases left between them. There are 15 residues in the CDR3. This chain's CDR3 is CATSDLVGGQETQYF. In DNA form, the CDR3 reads TGTGCCACCAGTGATTTGGTGGGGGGCCAAGAGACCCAGTACTTC.

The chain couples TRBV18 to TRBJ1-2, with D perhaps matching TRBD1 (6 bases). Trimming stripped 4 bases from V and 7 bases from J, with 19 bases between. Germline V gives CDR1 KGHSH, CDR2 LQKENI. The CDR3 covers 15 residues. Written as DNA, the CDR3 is TGTGCCAGCTCACAGGGTAGAAAACAGGGCCTTGGCTACACCTTC. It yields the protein CASSQGRKQGLGYTF.

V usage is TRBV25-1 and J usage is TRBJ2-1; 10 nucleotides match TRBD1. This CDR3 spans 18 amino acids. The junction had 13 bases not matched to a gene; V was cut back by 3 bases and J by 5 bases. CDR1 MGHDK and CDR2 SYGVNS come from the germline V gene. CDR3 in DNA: TGTGCCAGCAGTGACCTCCCTCCTTGGACAGGGGGTCACAATGAGCAGTTCTTC. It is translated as CASSDLPPWTGGHNEQFF.

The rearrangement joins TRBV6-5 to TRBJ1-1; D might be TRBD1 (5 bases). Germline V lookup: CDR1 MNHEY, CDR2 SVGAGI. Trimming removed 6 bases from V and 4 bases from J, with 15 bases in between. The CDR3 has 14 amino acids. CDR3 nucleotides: TGTGCCAGCAGCCGGGGGGGAGTAGGCACTGAAGCTTTCTTT. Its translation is CASSRGGVGTEAFF.

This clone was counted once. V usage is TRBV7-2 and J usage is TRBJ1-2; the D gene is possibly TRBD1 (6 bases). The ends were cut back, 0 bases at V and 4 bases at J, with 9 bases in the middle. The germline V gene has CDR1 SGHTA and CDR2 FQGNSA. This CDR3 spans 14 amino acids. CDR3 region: CASSLAQGAYGYTF. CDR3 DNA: TGTGCCAGCAGCTTAGCACAGGGAGCCTATGGCTACACCTTC.

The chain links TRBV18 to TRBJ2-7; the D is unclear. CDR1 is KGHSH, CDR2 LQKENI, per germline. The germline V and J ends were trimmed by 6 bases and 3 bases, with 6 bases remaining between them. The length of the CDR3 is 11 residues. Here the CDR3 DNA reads TGTGCCAGCTCCGCTAGCTACGAGCAGTACTTC. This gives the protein CASSASYEQYF.

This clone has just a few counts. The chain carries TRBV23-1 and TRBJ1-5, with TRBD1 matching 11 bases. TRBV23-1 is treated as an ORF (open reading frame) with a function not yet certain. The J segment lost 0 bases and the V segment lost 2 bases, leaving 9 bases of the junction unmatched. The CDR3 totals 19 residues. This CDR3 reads CASSQTGTGGFDSNQPQHF. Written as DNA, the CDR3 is TGCGCCAGCAGTCAAACCGGGACAGGGGGTTTTGATAGCAATCAGCCCCAGCATTTT.

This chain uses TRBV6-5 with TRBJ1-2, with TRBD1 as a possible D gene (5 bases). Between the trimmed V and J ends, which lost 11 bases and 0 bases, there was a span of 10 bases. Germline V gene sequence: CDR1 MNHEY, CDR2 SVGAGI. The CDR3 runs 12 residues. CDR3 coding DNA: TGTGCCTGTCAGGGTCCTAACTATGGCTACACCTTC. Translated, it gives CACQGPNYGYTF.

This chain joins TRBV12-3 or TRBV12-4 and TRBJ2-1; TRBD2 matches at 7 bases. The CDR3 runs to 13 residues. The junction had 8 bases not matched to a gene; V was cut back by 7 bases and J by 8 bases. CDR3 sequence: CASTQGRGDEQFF. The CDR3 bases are TGTGCCAGCACCCAGGGTCGGGGGGATGAGCAGTTCTTC.

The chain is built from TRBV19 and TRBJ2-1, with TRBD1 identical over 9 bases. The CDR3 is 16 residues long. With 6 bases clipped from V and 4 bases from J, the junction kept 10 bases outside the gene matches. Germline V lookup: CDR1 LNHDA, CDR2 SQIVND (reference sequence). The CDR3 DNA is TGTGCCAGTAGCTCACAGGGACAGGGAAATTACAATGAGCAGTTCTTC. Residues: CASSSQGQGNYNEQFF.